Presented here are 8 T cell receptor beta chains from one specimen sequenced in a study of shared clonotypes between healthy human individuals (dated by TCRdb to about 2020). Libraries were built with the immunoSEQ multiplex PCR assay. TCRdb stores this immuneACCESS table with in-frame sequences only. Part of the clones is absent; in the studies checked, under half of the shortfall reflects unresolved V genes, and no reason is known for the rest. For this sample the table gives over a million clones, of which around 74% were detected only once. The ten top clones hold 1.4% of the sample. The material sequenced was memory CD4+ T cells sorted from blood. In the paper's terms, the cell subset or site label means: CD45RA-negative fraction. These receptors all come from a man younger than 35 in good health.

This sequence joins TRBV30 and TRBJ1-5; TRBD1 might be the D (5 bases). CDR3 length equals 13 residues. V lost 3 bases, J lost 4 bases, and 10 bases lay in between. Germline values: CDR1 GTSNPN, CDR2 SVGIG (reference sequence). CDR3 coding DNA: TGTGCCTGGAGCTTACAGGAGAATCAGCCCCAGCATTTT. This gives the protein CAWSLQENQPQHF.

V and J are TRBV29-1 and TRBJ2-5, with 8 nucleotides matching TRBD2. CDR1 and CDR2 from the germline V gene are SQVTM and ANQGSEA. The CDR3 is made up of 16 amino acids. J lost 1 base, V lost 5 bases, and 12 bases had no gene match. The CDR3 sequence: CSVRGGLTFFQETQYF. CDR3 bases: TGCAGCGTTCGGGGGGGACTAACCTTTTTCCAAGAGACCCAGTACTTC.

Remarks on this clone: Other DNA sequences in this specimen translate into the identical CDR3. J is TRBJ1-3 and V is TRBV6-5; 7 bases are shared with TRBD1. Germline CDR1 MNHEY, CDR2 SVGAGI. The CDR3 is 14 amino acids. Germline trimming cut 6 bases from V and 4 bases from J; bases unmatched to any gene: 6. The CDR3 here is CASSRTGSGNTIYF. The CDR3 DNA reads as TGTGCCAGCAGCCGGACAGGCTCCGGAAACACCATATATTTT.

The chain recombines TRBV6-7 with TRBJ2-7, with 7 bases identical to TRBD2. TRBV6-7 is sorted into the ORF group, with uncertain function. With 2 bases clipped from V and 3 bases from J, the junction kept 7 bases outside the gene matches. The CDR3 has 15 amino acids. The CDR3 protein is CASSYPRTRNYEQYF. The CDR3 DNA sequence: TGTGCCAGCAGTTACCCCAGGACTAGGAACTACGAGCAGTACTTC.

This clone was observed a single time. The chain recombines TRBV19 with TRBJ2-5; maybe TRBD2 (6 bases). Germline V lookup: CDR1 LNHDA, CDR2 SQIVND (reference sequence). V gave up 2 bases and J gave up 5 bases, with 18 bases separating them. This CDR3 is built from 16 residues. CDR3 sequence: CASSIISPGAGETQYF. DNA for the CDR3: TGTGCCAGTAGTATAATATCCCCGGGAGCCGGGGAGACCCAGTACTTC.

J is TRBJ2-3 and V is TRBV5-1; TRBD2 might be the D (6 bases). The CDR3 sequence is 17 residues long. Trimming shortened V by 0 bases and J by 2 bases, and 16 bases separated the two germline ends. The germline V gene has CDR1 SGHRS and CDR2 YFSETQ. CDR3 sequence reads: CASSLARLGGHTDTQYF. DNA of the CDR3: TGCGCCAGCAGCTTGGCCCGTCTGGGAGGCCACACAGATACGCAGTATTTT. Looking up the rest from reference TRBV5-1 and TRBJ2-3 gives the full variable domain: KAGVTQTPRYLIKTRGQQVTLSCSPISGHRSVSWYQQTPGQGLQFLFEYFSETQRNKGNFPGRFSGRQFSNSRSEMNVSTLELGDSALYLCASSLARLGGHTDTQYFGPGTRLTVL.

The rearrangement joins TRBV2 to TRBJ2-1; 9 nucleotides align to TRBD2. Germline V gene data show CDR1 as SNHLY and CDR2 as FYNNEI. The CDR3 is 15 residues long. The V segment lost 8 bases and the J segment 8 bases; nucleotides outside the gene matches: 13. The CDR3 protein is CASGSGSPGVDEQFF. CDR3 sequence (DNA): TGTGCCAGCGGTAGCGGGAGTCCCGGGGTGGATGAGCAGTTCTTC.

In this sample, this clone turned up a few times. The chain recombines TRBV5-1 with TRBJ2-3; a possible D gene is TRBD2 (6 bases). Germline CDR1 SGHRS, CDR2 YFSETQ. The CDR3 runs to 15 residues. With 3 bases removed from V and 0 bases from J, the gap between germline ends came to 11 bases. The CDR3 nucleotides are TGCGCCAGCAGCTACCTTGCGGGGAGCACAGATACGCAGTATTTT. Residues: CASSYLAGSTDTQYF.